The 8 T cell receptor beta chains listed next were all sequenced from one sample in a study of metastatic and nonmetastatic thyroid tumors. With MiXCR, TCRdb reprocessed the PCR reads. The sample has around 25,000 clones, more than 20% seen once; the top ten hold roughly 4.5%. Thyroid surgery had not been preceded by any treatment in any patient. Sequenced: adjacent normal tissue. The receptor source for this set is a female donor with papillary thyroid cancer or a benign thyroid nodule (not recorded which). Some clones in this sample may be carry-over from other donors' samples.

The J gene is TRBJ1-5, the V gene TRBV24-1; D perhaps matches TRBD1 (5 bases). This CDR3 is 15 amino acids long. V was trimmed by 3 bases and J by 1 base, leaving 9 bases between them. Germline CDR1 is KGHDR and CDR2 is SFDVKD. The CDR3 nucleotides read TGTGCCACCAGTGATAGCAGGGAAAGCAATCAGCCCCAGCATTTT. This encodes CATSDSRESNQPQHF.

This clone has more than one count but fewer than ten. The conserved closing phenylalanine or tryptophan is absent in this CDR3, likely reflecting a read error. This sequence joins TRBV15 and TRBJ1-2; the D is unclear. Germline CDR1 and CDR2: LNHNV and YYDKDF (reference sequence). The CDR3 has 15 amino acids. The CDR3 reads CATSRDISDSLGYTS. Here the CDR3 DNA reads TGTGCCACCAGTAGAGATATCAGTGACTCACTAGGCTACACCTCC.

DNA of the CDR3: TGCAGTGCTAGGAACGCGAACCTTATGGGGGACGAGCAGTACTTC. Translated: CSARNANLMGDEQYF. The chain links TRBV20-1 to TRBJ2-7, with D tentatively TRBD1 or TRBD2 (5 bases each). Germline-derived CDR1 and CDR2 are DFQATT and SNEGSKA (reference sequence). With 3 bases removed from V and 5 bases from J, the gap between germline ends came to 20 bases. The CDR3 length is 15 residues.

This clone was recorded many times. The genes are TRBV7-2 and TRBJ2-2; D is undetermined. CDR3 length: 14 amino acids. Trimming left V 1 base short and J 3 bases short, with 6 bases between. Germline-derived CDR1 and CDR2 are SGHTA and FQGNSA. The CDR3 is CASSLDTDTGELFF. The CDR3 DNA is TGTGCCAGCAGCTTAGACACTGACACCGGGGAGCTGTTTTTT. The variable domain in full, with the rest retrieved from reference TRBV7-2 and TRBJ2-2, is GAGVSQSPSNKVTEKGKDVELRCDPISGHTALYWYRQSLGQGLEFLIYFQGNSAPDKSGLPSDRFSAERTGGSVSTLTIQRTQQEDSAVYLCASSLDTDTGELFFGEGSRLTVL.

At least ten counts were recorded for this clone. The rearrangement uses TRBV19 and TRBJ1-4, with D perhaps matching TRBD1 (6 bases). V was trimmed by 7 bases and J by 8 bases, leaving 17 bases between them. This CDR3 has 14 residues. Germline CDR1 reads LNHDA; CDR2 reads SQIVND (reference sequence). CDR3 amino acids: CASTWAGDQEKLFF. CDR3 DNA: TGTGCCAGTACCTGGGCAGGGGATCAGGAAAAACTGTTTTTT. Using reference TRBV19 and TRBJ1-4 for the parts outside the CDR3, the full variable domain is DGGITQSPKYLFRKEGQNVTLSCEQNLNHDAMYWYRQDPGQGLRLIYYSQIVNDFQKGDIAEGYSVSREKKESFPLTVTSAQKNPTAFYLCASTWAGDQEKLFFGSGTQLSVL.

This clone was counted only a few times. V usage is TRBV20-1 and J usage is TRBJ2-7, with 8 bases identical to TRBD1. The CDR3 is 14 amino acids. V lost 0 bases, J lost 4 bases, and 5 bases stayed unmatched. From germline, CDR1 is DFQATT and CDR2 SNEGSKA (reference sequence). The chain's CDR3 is CSARDRDRNYEQYF. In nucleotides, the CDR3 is TGCAGTGCTAGAGATCGGGACAGGAATTACGAGCAGTACTTC.

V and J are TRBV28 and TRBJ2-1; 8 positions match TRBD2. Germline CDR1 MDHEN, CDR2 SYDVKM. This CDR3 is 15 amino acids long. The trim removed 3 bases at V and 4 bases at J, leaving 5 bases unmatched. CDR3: CASSFVLAEYNEQFF. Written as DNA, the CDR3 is TGTGCCAGCAGTTTTGTACTAGCGGAATACAATGAGCAGTTCTTC.

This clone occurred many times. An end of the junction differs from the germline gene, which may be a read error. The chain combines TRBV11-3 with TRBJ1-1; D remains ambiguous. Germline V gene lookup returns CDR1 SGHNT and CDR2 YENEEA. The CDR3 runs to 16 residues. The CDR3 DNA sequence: TGTGCCAGCAGCTTAAAAGGTGGGAGGGTGAACGCTGAAGCTTTCTTT. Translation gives CASSLKGGRVNAEAFF.